This T cell receptor beta chain was sequenced in a study of blood T cells in healthy people across ages. A second PCR of 7 to 11 cycles used a sample-barcoded 5' primer and a J-beta primer mix. TCRdb processed the 5' RACE reads anew with MiXCR; each CDR3 protein has one entry. The table lists 1,300,000 or so distinct CDR3 sequences, around 59% of them singletons. V lost 4 bases and J 3 bases, leaving 4 bases between the germline ends. Germline-derived CDR1 and CDR2 are MNHEY and SVGEGT. CDR3 size: 12 residues. At least ten counts were recorded for this clonotype. V usage is TRBV6-2 or TRBV6-3 and J usage is TRBJ2-1; D unclear. The sequencing input was blood. This TCR was sampled from a man younger than 35 in good health. The CDR3 protein is CASSFDYNEQFF. CDR3 in DNA: TGTGCCAGCAGTTTTGACTACAATGAGCAGTTCTTC.